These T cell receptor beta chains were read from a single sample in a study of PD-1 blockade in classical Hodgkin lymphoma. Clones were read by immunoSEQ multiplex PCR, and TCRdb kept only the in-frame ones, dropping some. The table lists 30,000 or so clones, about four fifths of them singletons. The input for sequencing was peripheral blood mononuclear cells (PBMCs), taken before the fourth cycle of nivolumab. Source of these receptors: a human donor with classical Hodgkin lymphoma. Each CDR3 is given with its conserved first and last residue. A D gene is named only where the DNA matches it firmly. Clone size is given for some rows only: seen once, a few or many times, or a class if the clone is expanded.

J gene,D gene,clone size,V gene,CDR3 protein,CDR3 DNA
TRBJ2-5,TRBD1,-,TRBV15,CATSRVGGKETQYF,TGTGCCACCAGCAGAGTAGGGGGCAAGGAGACCCAGTACTTC
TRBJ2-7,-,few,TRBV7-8,CASSYTQTGYEQYF,TGTGCCAGCAGCTATACTCAAACGGGATACGAGCAGTACTTC
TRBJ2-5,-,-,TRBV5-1,CASSSAGAGETQYF,TGCGCCAGCAGCTCAGCAGGGGCCGGAGAGACCCAGTACTTC
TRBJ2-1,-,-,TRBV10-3,CAISEVTKYYNEQFF,TGTGCCATCAGTGAGGTCACTAAATACTACAATGAGCAGTTCTTC
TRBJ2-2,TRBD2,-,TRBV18,CASSQGLASGELFF,TGTGCCAGCTCACAGGGACTAGCGTCCGGGGAGCTGTTTTTT
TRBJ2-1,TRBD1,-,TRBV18,CASSPDRGNYNEQFF,TGTGCCAGCTCGCCTGACAGGGGAAACTACAATGAGCAGTTCTTC
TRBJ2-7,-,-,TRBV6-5,CASRRTGTSPYEQYF,TGTGCCAGCAGAAGAACCGGGACTTCCCCCTACGAGCAGTACTTC
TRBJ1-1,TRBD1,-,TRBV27,CASMRGTGGAFF,TGTGCCAGCATGCGGGGGACAGGGGGAGCTTTCTTT
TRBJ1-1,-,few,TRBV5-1,CASSLDRLNTEAFF,TGCGCCAGCAGCTTGGACAGACTTAACACTGAAGCTTTCTTT
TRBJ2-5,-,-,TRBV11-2,CASSPPGSGGTQYF,TGTGCCAGCAGCCCCCCGGGTAGCGGTGGCACCCAGTACTTC
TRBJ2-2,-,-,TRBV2,CASSENGGVNTGELFF,TGTGCCAGCAGTGAGAACGGCGGGGTAAACACCGGGGAGCTGTTTTTT
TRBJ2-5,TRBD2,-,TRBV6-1,CASSIPAGAGETQYF,TGTGCCAGCAGTATTCCAGCGGGAGCGGGAGAGACCCAGTACTTC
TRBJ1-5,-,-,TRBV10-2,CASQDGLNQPQHF,TGCGCCAGCCAGGACGGACTCAATCAGCCCCAGCATTTT
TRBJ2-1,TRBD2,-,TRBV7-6,CASSSGGAVEQFF,TGTGCCAGCAGCTCGGGAGGAGCGGTTGAGCAGTTCTTC
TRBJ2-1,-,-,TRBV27,CASSLDGYNEQFF,TGTGCCAGCAGTTTGGACGGCTACAATGAGCAGTTCTTC
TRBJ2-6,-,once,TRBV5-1,CASSLYGRDASGANVLTF,TGCGCCAGCAGCTTGTACGGCAGGGACGCCTCTGGGGCCAACGTCCTGACTTTC
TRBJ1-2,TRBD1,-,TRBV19,CASIKTGGEGGYTF,TGTGCCAGTATCAAGACAGGGGGCGAAGGTGGCTACACCTTC
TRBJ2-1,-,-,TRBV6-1,CASSERASAHEQFF,TGTGCCAGCAGTGAAAGGGCCAGCGCCCATGAGCAGTTCTTC